The 2 T cell receptor beta chains reported below all come from one sample, sequenced in a study of OX40 agonist ivuxolimab in advanced cancers. The assay was immunoSEQ multiplex PCR, and TCRdb's table has in-frame clones only and misses some. This sample has some 74,000 clones, with 85% to 95% found just once. The sample consisted of CD4+ or CD8+ T cells sorted from blood, taken in a trial of the OX40 agonist ivuxolimab. These receptors all stem from an adult with an advanced solid tumor such as melanoma, head and neck, liver or kidney cancer.

This rearrangement joins TRBV2 to TRBJ2-1, with 11 bases aligning to TRBD2. Germline lookup yields CDR1 SNHLY and CDR2 FYNNEI. This CDR3 is built from 15 residues. After removal of 7 bases from V and 6 bases from J, the junction contained 8 bases not matched to a gene. The CDR3 region has the DNA TGTGCCAGCAACCTAGCGGGAGGAGGGGGCAATGAGCAGTTCTTC. Residues: CASNLAGGGGNEQFF. Drawing the rest from reference TRBV2 and TRBJ2-1, the complete variable domain is EPEVTQTPSHQVTQMGQEVILRCVPISNHLYFYWYRQILGQKVEFLVSFYNNEISEKSEIFDDQFSVERPDGSNFTLKIRSTKLEDSAMYFCASNLAGGGGNEQFFGPGTRLTVL.

The chain recombines TRBV14 with TRBJ1-4; D gene ambiguous. Trimming stripped 4 bases from V and 16 bases from J, with 16 bases between. Per the germline V gene, CDR1 is SGHDN and CDR2 is FVKESK. CDR3 length: 12 amino acids. The CDR3 DNA is TGTGCCAGCAGCCTGAGATTTGGGCCCAGGTTTTTT. Protein product: CASSLRFGPRFF.